This TCR beta chain was sequenced in a study of control samples from healthy donors and cancer patients. The CDR3 has 17 residues. The V gene's germline CDR1 is KGHDR and CDR2 SFDVKD. The data were produced by immunoSEQ multiplex PCR, yet TCRdb's version contains in-frame clones alone and is incomplete. There are 100,000 to 150,000 clones in the sample; 80% to 95% occur only once, and 2% to 3% lies in the top ten. About this clone itself: Sequence at one end of the junction differs from germline and may be a read error.

The chain carries TRBV24-1 and TRBJ1-2, with TRBD1 identical over 8 bases. The source is a man between 40 and 49 years old in good health. Sequences were obtained from blood. The CDR3 sequence is CAASDLNPLTGDYGYTF. The CDR3 nucleotides are TGTGCCGCCAGTGATTTAAACCCGTTGACAGGGGACTATGGCTACACCTTC.